The 3 T cell receptor beta chains given below trace back to one sample, sequenced in a study of naive and memory T cell subsets. Four PCR rounds used nested alpha and beta constant region primers plus the SP2 primer. A single record per CDR3 protein comes from TCRdb applying MiXCR to the 5' RACE reads. The sample lists tens of thousands of distinct CDR3 sequences; about 4.5% were seen once. An oligonucleotide containing a UMI was ligated to the 3' end of TCR cDNA. The receptors shown here come from a female donor in good health.

This clonotype was recorded at least ten times. J is TRBJ1-2 and V is TRBV28; 8 bases are shared with TRBD1. Germline CDR1 reads MDHEN; CDR2 reads SYDVKM. V lost 2 bases, J lost 13 bases, and 9 bases stayed unmatched. This CDR3 has 13 residues. DNA for the CDR3: TGTGCCAGCAGTTTACTACCGGGACAGGTCTCCACCTTC. Amino acids: CASSLLPGQVSTF.

This clonotype was found many times. The rearrangement uses TRBV11-2 and TRBJ1-2; tentative D call: TRBD1 (5 bases). Germline lookup yields CDR1 SGHAT and CDR2 FQNNGV. This CDR3 comprises 16 residues. Trimming removed 1 base at V and 4 bases at J, with 16 bases between. CDR3 DNA: TGTGCCAGCAGCTTAGGAGGTTCGGGGACCCTCTATGGCTACACCTTC. It translates to CASSLGGSGTLYGYTF.

The table lists this clonotype with many counts. The J gene is TRBJ1-3, the V gene TRBV6-5; no definite D call. Trimming took off 6 bases at V and 0 bases at J, with 6 bases between the two ends. CDR3 length equals 13 residues. Germline assignment: CDR1 MNHEY and CDR2 SVGAGI. Written as DNA, the CDR3 is TGTGCCAGCAGACAGCACTCTGGAAACACCATATATTTT. Translation gives CASRQHSGNTIYF.